Sequencing of this TCR beta chain was carried out in a study of T-cell memory formation after mild COVID-19. Study outcomes and limitations: Memory cells collected pre-infection included some clones that later responded, suggesting cross-reactive memory joined. A balance of CD4 and CD8 characterized clones contracting day 15 to 85, whereas later expanders leaned CD4+.

Trimming took 5 bases from V and 4 from J, leaving 16 bases between them. The CDR3 runs 15 residues. In germline, CDR1 is SGHVS, CDR2 FNYEAQ. A word on this clonotype: Its target is not known.

TCR alpha and TCR beta cDNA libraries with sample barcodes and UMIs came from 5'RACE using constant-segment primers. TCRdb recomputed calls from the 5' RACE reads with MiXCR, one row per CDR3 protein. Among about 81,000 distinct CDR3 sequences, around a quarter were seen once, and the ten largest hold roughly 40%. This chain uses TRBV7-6 with TRBJ2-3, with D perhaps being TRBD1 or TRBD2 (7 bases each). Material for sequencing was PBMCs or a T cell subset sorted from them (not recorded which). The source is a man aged 18 to 30 who had mild COVID-19 (a few samples of this study predate the infection). Cell type and time point are not known. CDR3 loop: CASSPGGGESDTQYF. Here the CDR3 DNA reads TGTGCCAGCAGCCCAGGGGGGGGCGAGTCAGATACGCAGTATTTT.